This T cell receptor beta chain emerged from a study of cytomegalovirus exposure and HLA in healthy donors. Overall study findings and caveats: Per a prior analysis, the majority of TCR beta V segments were productive roughly 87% or roughly 30% of the time. When analyzed later, the rates of TCR association showed variation by HLA locus, with DRB1 the most and HLA-C the fewest. Cytomegalovirus association was listed for about 180 TCR beta chains.

Note on this clone: Antigen: not known.

The PCR ran on 60 Vbeta and 13 Jbeta primers. Data came from immunoSEQ multiplex PCR; TCRdb stores just in-frame clones and leaves some out. The repertoire holds some 240,000 clones, with 85% to 95% as singletons. CDR3 length: 14 amino acids. Germline V gene data show CDR1 as LNHDA and CDR2 as SQIVND (reference sequence). Trimming cost V 2 bases and J 9 bases; bases outside gene matches: 6. The sample comprised PBMCs. The V gene is TRBV19, the J gene TRBJ2-4; 8 bases fit TRBD1. The source of this sequence is a girl aged 2-10 years in good health and CMV-seronegative. CDR3 in DNA: TGTGCCAGTAGTATACTGACAGGGGAGACCATTCAGTACTTC. Translation gives CASSILTGETIQYF. The variable domain in full, completed from reference TRBV19 and TRBJ2-4, reads DGGITQSPKYLFRKEGQNVTLSCEQNLNHDAMYWYRQDPGQGLRLIYYSQIVNDFQKGDIAEGYSVSREKKESFPLTVTSAQKNPTAFYLCASSILTGETIQYFGAGTRLSVL.